The 19 T cell receptor beta chains reported below all come from one sample, sequenced in a study of OX40 agonist ivuxolimab in advanced cancers. Clones were sequenced by immunoSEQ multiplex PCR, and TCRdb holds only the in-frame ones, with some missing. The repertoire holds 70,000 to 85,000 clones, about four fifths seen once, with around 2.1% in the top ten. The sequenced sample was CD4+ or CD8+ T cells sorted from blood, obtained in a trial of the OX40 agonist ivuxolimab. These receptors came from an adult with an advanced solid tumor such as melanoma, head and neck, liver or kidney cancer.

V gene TRBV5-1 combines with J gene TRBJ2-6, with D tentatively TRBD1 (5 bases). The V and J ends lost 4 bases and 0 bases respectively, with 8 bases between them. This CDR3 contains 15 residues. Per germline, CDR1 SGHRS and CDR2 YFSETQ. As DNA, the CDR3 is TGCGCCAGCAGCCCCGACAGCTCTGGGGCCAACGTCCTGACTTTC. Its protein is CASSPDSSGANVLTF.

Remarks on this clone: The sample holds other DNA sequences that translate to the same CDR3. The chain has TRBV6-5 and TRBJ2-5; D remains ambiguous. Trimming cost V 6 bases and J 3 bases, with 5 bases left between them. From germline, CDR1 is MNHEY and CDR2 SVGAGI. The CDR3 runs 11 residues. CDR3 sequence reads: CASSREETQYF. CDR3 nucleotide sequence: TGTGCCAGCAGCCGAGAAGAGACCCAGTACTTC.

In DNA, the CDR3 is TGTGCCAGCAGTTATAAGACTAGCGGCAATGAGCAGTTCTTC. Protein sequence: CASSYKTSGNEQFF. The chain joins TRBV6-5 to TRBJ2-1; 9 nucleotides align to TRBD2. With V trimmed by 3 bases and J by 6 bases, 3 bases remained unmatched. CDR3 length: 14 amino acids. In germline, CDR1 is MNHEY, CDR2 SVGAGI.

This clone was detected a few times. The V call is TRBV7-2, the J call TRBJ1-1; TRBD1 might be the D (5 bases). The CDR3 has 11 amino acids. Germline values: CDR1 SGHTA, CDR2 FQGNSA. V dropped 4 bases and J dropped 10 bases, with 10 bases sitting between them. CDR3 coding DNA: TGTGCCAGCAGCTCCGACAGAGGAGCTTTCTTT. Encoded protein: CASSSDRGAFF.

The chain combines TRBV19 with TRBJ2-1; 13 bases line up with TRBD2. This CDR3 spans 17 amino acids. V dropped 6 bases and J dropped 0; count of bases not matched to a gene: 5. The V gene's germline CDR1 is LNHDA and CDR2 SQIVND (reference sequence). This CDR3 is CASSRGLAGSSYNEQFF. In DNA form, the CDR3 reads TGTGCCAGTAGCAGGGGACTAGCGGGGAGCTCCTACAATGAGCAGTTCTTC.

The V gene is TRBV29-1, the J gene TRBJ2-7; D gene ambiguous. Looked up from germline, CDR1 is SQVTM and CDR2 is ANQGSEA. The CDR3 totals 11 residues. Trimming removed 0 bases from V and 6 bases from J, with 6 bases in between. The CDR3 DNA reads as TGCAGCGTTGAAGATTACGCCGAGCAGTACTTC. Translating gives CSVEDYAEQYF.

The gene calls are TRBV30 and TRBJ2-7; 14 bases match TRBD2. V lost 7 bases and J lost 4; bases outside the gene matches: 12. CDR3 length: 16 residues. CDR1 and CDR2 (germline): GTSNPN, SVGIG (reference sequence). In nucleotides, the CDR3 is TGTGCCTATCCGGGGACTAGCGGGAGTGGATTGTACGAGCAGTACTTC. This codes for CAYPGTSGSGLYEQYF.

V gene TRBV4-3 combines with J gene TRBJ2-5; perhaps TRBD2 as D (7 bases). The V end lost 1 base, the J end lost 4 bases, and 13 bases lay between the germline ends. This CDR3 is 15 amino acids long. The germline gives CDR1 LGHNA, CDR2 YSLEER. CDR3 residues: CASSQGGGAAETQYF. CDR3 sequence (DNA): TGCGCCAGCAGCCAAGGAGGGGGGGCCGCAGAGACCCAGTACTTC.

The chain is built from TRBV5-1 and TRBJ1-2; D is perhaps TRBD1 (6 bases). There are 16 residues in the CDR3. Trimming took 0 bases from V and 3 from J, leaving 15 bases between them. Germline V gene data show CDR1 as SGHRS and CDR2 as YFSETQ. As DNA, the CDR3 is TGCGCCAGCAGCTTGGCCAGTGTGGCAGGGGACTATGGCTACACCTTC. It codes for CASSLASVAGDYGYTF.

The chain employs TRBV29-1 and TRBJ2-7; 8 nucleotides line up with TRBD2. V lost 2 bases, J lost 6 bases, and 3 bases stayed unmatched. CDR3 length equals 12 residues. Germline CDR1 and CDR2: SQVTM and ANQGSEA. The chain's CDR3 is CSVEISGVEQYF. CDR3 bases: TGCAGCGTTGAAATTAGCGGGGTCGAGCAGTACTTC.

V usage is TRBV18 and J usage is TRBJ1-5, with D unresolved. The V gene lost 4 bases and the J gene lost 5 bases, with 6 bases spanning the gap. This CDR3 region has 12 residues. The germline gives CDR1 KGHSH, CDR2 LQKENI. CDR3 bases: TGTGCCAGCTCACGGTCCGATCAGCCCCAGCATTTT. Its protein is CASSRSDQPQHF. Based on the CDR3 plus reference TRBV18 and TRBJ1-5, the full variable domain is NAGVMQNPRHLVRRRGQEARLRCSPMKGHSHVYWYRQLPEEGLKFMVYLQKENIIDESGMPKERFSAEFPKEGPSILRIQQVVRGDSAAYFCASSRSDQPQHFGDGTRLSIL.

J is TRBJ2-7 and V is TRBV6-5; TRBD2 agrees at 7 bases. The CDR3 runs 15 residues. V shed 8 bases and J 0 bases; nucleotides not matched to a gene: 10. CDR1 MNHEY and CDR2 SVGAGI come from the germline V gene. CDR3: CASAKSGESSYEQYF. For the CDR3, the DNA is TGTGCCAGCGCTAAAAGCGGGGAGAGCTCCTACGAGCAGTACTTC.

This clone has more than one count but fewer than ten. The V and J genes are TRBV28 and TRBJ2-1; a possible D gene is TRBD2 (6 bases). CDR1 is MDHEN, CDR2 SYDVKM, per germline. V lost 6 bases and J 6 bases, leaving 15 bases between the germline ends. The CDR3 totals 14 residues. CDR3 sequence: CASSPAVAANEQFF. The CDR3 DNA sequence: TGTGCCAGCAGCCCAGCGGTAGCGGCCAATGAGCAGTTCTTC.

V gene TRBV5-1 combines with J gene TRBJ1-5; D is uncertain. Trimming took off 0 bases at V and 4 bases at J, with 11 bases between the two ends. Germline values: CDR1 SGHRS, CDR2 YFSETQ. CDR3 length: 15 residues. The CDR3 DNA reads TGCGCCAGCAGCTTGGGCCAGACGGAAAATCAGCCCCAGCATTTT. Translated: CASSLGQTENQPQHF.

The chain joins TRBV15 to TRBJ1-2, with 8 bases matching TRBD1. Germline assignment: CDR1 LNHNV and CDR2 YYDKDF (reference sequence). J gave up 3 bases and V 8 bases, and 8 bases lay outside the gene matches. This CDR3 comprises 14 residues. CDR3 protein: CATSRQGLYYGYTF. The CDR3 DNA sequence: TGTGCCACCTCTCGACAGGGGCTTTACTATGGCTACACCTTC.

This clone was counted only a few times. V usage is TRBV7-6 and J usage is TRBJ2-7, with TRBD1 matching 9 bases. The CDR3 sequence is 12 residues long. Germline CDR1 is SGHVS and CDR2 is FNYEAQ. The V and J ends lost 4 bases and 11 bases, in that order; junction bases with no gene match: 6. For the CDR3, the DNA is TGTGCCAGCAGCTCTACCGGGACAGGGAAGTACTTC. Translating gives CASSSTGTGKYF.

In its sample, this clone was seen a few times. V is TRBV29-1 and J is TRBJ2-3, with D hard to call. Trimming left V 4 bases short and J 2 bases short, with 16 bases between. In germline, CDR1 is SQVTM, CDR2 ANQGSEA. The CDR3 sequence is 15 residues long. The CDR3 nucleotides read TGCAGCGTTGCGGCAGGCAACTCCTTCACAGATACGCAGTATTTT. Translating gives CSVAAGNSFTDTQYF.

By share, this clone ranks as medium-sized. CDR3 protein: CASSGVGLVEQYF. CDR3 nucleotides: TGTGCCAGCAGTGGGGTGGGACTAGTTGAGCAGTACTTC. The chain recombines TRBV2 with TRBJ2-7; 8 bases map to TRBD2. V lost 4 bases and J lost 7; bases outside the gene matches: 6. Germline loops: CDR1 SNHLY, CDR2 FYNNEI. This CDR3 is 13 amino acids long.

The gene calls are TRBV7-9 and TRBJ2-3; 8 bases agree with TRBD1. V lost 1 base, J lost 0 bases, and 3 bases stayed unmatched. Germline-derived CDR1 and CDR2 are SEHNR and FQNEAQ (reference sequence). The CDR3 sequence is 16 residues long. CDR3 bases: TGTGCCAGCAGCTTAGGGGACAGGACTAGCACAGATACGCAGTATTTT. Its translation: CASSLGDRTSTDTQYF.